Below are 18 T cell receptor beta chains sequenced from a single sample in a study of patients and donors after allogeneic stem cell transplantation. MiXCR was run by TCRdb on the RT-PCR reads, yielding one entry per CDR3 protein. The profile shows 150,000 to 200,000 distinct CDR3 sequences, about 29% of them singletons. Sequencing input: blood, either unsorted or a sorted T cell fraction (not recorded which). The receptors originated from a human donor who was either an allogeneic HSCT recipient or a stem cell or donor lymphocyte infusion donor (not recorded which). It is not recorded whose cells these are; they may come from a transplant donor.

Only one count was recorded for this clonotype. The chain joins TRBV5-6 to TRBJ2-1, with 7 nucleotides matching TRBD2. Trimming at V came to 1 base and at J to 0 bases, leaving 7 bases not matched to a gene. This CDR3 has 17 amino acids. Per the germline V gene, CDR1 is SGHDT and CDR2 is YYEEEE. The CDR3 DNA sequence: TGTGCCAGCAGCTTGATGACGGGGGGAAGCTCCTACAATGAGCAGTTCTTC. Its translation: CASSLMTGGSSYNEQFF.

The gene calls are TRBV4-3 and TRBJ1-4; no firm D call. This CDR3 region has 16 residues. Germline V lookup: CDR1 LGHNA, CDR2 YSLEER. Trimming removed 3 bases from V and 0 bases from J, with 11 bases in between. The CDR3 DNA reads TGCGCCAGCAGCCAGGTCACCACCGCAACTAATGAAAAACTGTTTTTT. It translates to CASSQVTTATNEKLFF.

A few counts support this clonotype. This chain uses TRBV15 with TRBJ1-5, with no clear D. Between the trimmed V and J ends, which lost 1 base and 5 bases, there was a span of 9 bases. Germline V lookup: CDR1 LNHNV, CDR2 YYDKDF (reference sequence). This CDR3 contains 14 residues. CDR3 loop: CATSRVGNDQPQHF. Written as DNA, the CDR3 is TGTGCCACCAGCAGAGTAGGTAATGATCAGCCCCAGCATTTT.

In its sample, this clonotype was seen many times. This chain connects TRBV6-5 to TRBJ1-1; D ambiguous. V was clipped by 7 bases and J by 3 bases, with 12 bases between them. Germline V gene lookup returns CDR1 MNHEY and CDR2 SVGAGI. The CDR3 is 13 amino acids. DNA for the CDR3: TGTGCCAGCAAAATTCCGGCAGACACTGAAGCTTTCTTT. Its protein product is CASKIPADTEAFF.

This clonotype has more than one count but fewer than ten. The V gene is TRBV28, the J gene TRBJ1-5; the D is unclear. The CDR3 extends over 15 amino acids. Germline assignment: CDR1 MDHEN and CDR2 SYDVKM. With 4 bases removed from V and 1 base from J, the gap between germline ends came to 11 bases. CDR3: CASSSSDWSNQPQHF. The DNA for the CDR3 is TGTGCCAGCAGTTCCAGCGACTGGAGCAATCAGCCCCAGCATTTT.

J is TRBJ1-5 and V is TRBV12-3 or TRBV12-4; unclear D gene. The CDR3 runs 14 residues. With 4 bases removed from V and 0 bases from J, the gap between germline ends came to 7 bases. The CDR3 region has the DNA TGTGCCAGCAGTTCTAGGTATAGCAATCAGCCCCAGCATTTT. Its protein is CASSSRYSNQPQHF.

This clonotype was observed a few times. V is TRBV24-1 and J is TRBJ1-5, with TRBD1 matching over 7 bases. Germline V lookup: CDR1 KGHDR, CDR2 SFDVKD. With 5 bases clipped from V and 2 bases from J, the junction kept 5 bases outside the gene matches. The CDR3 sequence is 15 residues long. CDR3 region: CATSGGQARNQPQHF. In DNA form, the CDR3 reads TGTGCCACCAGTGGTGGACAGGCGCGCAATCAGCCCCAGCATTTT.

The rearrangement uses TRBV7-9 and TRBJ1-6, with D unresolved. Looked up from germline, CDR1 is SEHNR and CDR2 is FQNEAQ (reference sequence). Trimming removed 2 bases from V and 0 bases from J, with 14 bases in between. This CDR3 region has 18 residues. CDR3 amino acids: CASSLTSGGSSYNSPLHF. The CDR3 DNA is TGTGCCAGCAGCTTAACCTCTGGCGGCAGCTCCTATAATTCACCCCTCCACTTT.

This chain uses TRBV14 with TRBJ2-1, with 11 bases lining up with TRBD2. The germline V gene has CDR1 SGHDN and CDR2 FVKESK. Trimming removed 6 bases from V and 10 bases from J; junction bases left unmatched: 17. The CDR3 covers 17 residues. CDR3 sequence reads: CASSPFSGRAPGEEQFF. DNA of the CDR3: TGTGCCAGCAGTCCCTTTAGCGGGAGGGCCCCAGGGGAGGAGCAGTTCTTC.

The J gene is TRBJ2-5, the V gene TRBV7-8; 10 positions agree with TRBD1. This CDR3 contains 16 residues. Germline values: CDR1 SGHVS, CDR2 FQNEAQ. Trimming cost V 2 bases and J 6 bases; bases outside gene matches: 9. The CDR3 sequence is CASSLTTRGQGQTQYF. In DNA form, the CDR3 reads TGTGCCAGCAGCTTAACAACCAGGGGACAGGGGCAGACCCAGTACTTC.

This clonotype has only a few counts. This chain connects TRBV27 to TRBJ2-3; D possibly uses TRBD1 or TRBD2 (5 bases each). This CDR3 has 15 amino acids. V was shortened by 7 bases and J by 0 bases, with 14 bases between the two germline ends. Germline V lookup: CDR1 MNHEY, CDR2 SMNVEV (reference sequence). The CDR3 bases are TGTGCCAGCAACCCGGGACCCCAAAGCACAGATACGCAGTATTTT. The encoded protein is CASNPGPQSTDTQYF.

Only a few counts were recorded for this clonotype. The chain recombines TRBV18 with TRBJ1-3; perhaps TRBD1 as D (6 bases). The germline CDR1 and CDR2 sequences are KGHSH and LQKENI. The CDR3 loop spans 14 amino acids. V lost 5 bases and J lost 3, with 11 bases in between. CDR3 region: CASSIQGRGNTIYF. CDR3 bases: TGTGCCAGCTCAATACAGGGACGTGGAAACACCATATATTTT.

V and J are TRBV7-9 and TRBJ2-7; 10 positions match TRBD2. Germline V CDR1 and CDR2: SEHNR, FQNEAQ (reference sequence). This CDR3 has 14 residues. The ends lost 3 bases at V and 5 bases at J; junction bases unmatched: 4. The CDR3: CASSLSGRAHEQYF. In DNA form, the CDR3 reads TGTGCCAGCAGCTTGAGCGGGAGGGCCCACGAGCAGTACTTC.

This clonotype was seen more than once but under ten times. V usage is TRBV3-1 and J usage is TRBJ2-7, with 8 bases lining up with TRBD1. The CDR3 spans 15 residues. Germline V gives CDR1 LGHDT, CDR2 YNNKEL (reference sequence). Trimming cost V 1 base and J 5 bases; bases outside gene matches: 7. The CDR3 sequence: CASSQGGRGLNEQYF. CDR3 DNA sequence: TGTGCCAGCAGCCAAGGAGGCAGGGGGCTAAACGAGCAGTACTTC.

This chain uses TRBV18 with TRBJ1-1; 7 bases fit TRBD1. Germline CDR1 KGHSH, CDR2 LQKENI. V was pared by 3 bases and J by 4 bases, with 5 bases of the junction left unmatched. The CDR3 spans 14 residues. DNA for the CDR3: TGTGCCAGCTCACCGGCGGCAGGGGGCACTGAAGCTTTCTTT. Encoded protein: CASSPAAGGTEAFF.

The chain employs TRBV6-5 and TRBJ2-7, with D unresolved. The CDR3 consists of 14 residues. Germline V gives CDR1 MNHEY, CDR2 SVGAGI. The germline V and J ends were trimmed by 0 bases and 4 bases, with 10 bases remaining between them. CDR3 in amino acids: CASSYSDPPYEQYF. CDR3 DNA: TGTGCCAGCAGTTACTCGGATCCGCCTTACGAGCAGTACTTC.

This clonotype came up a few times. The chain employs TRBV12-3 or TRBV12-4 and TRBJ2-5; D is perhaps TRBD2 (6 bases). V dropped 2 bases and J dropped 5 bases, with 9 bases sitting between them. This CDR3 spans 13 amino acids. The CDR3 loop is CASSLWGVETQYF. The CDR3 DNA follows: TGTGCCAGCAGTTTATGGGGGGTCGAGACCCAGTACTTC.

This clonotype was detected ten times or more. The rearrangement links TRBV18 to TRBJ1-2; 9 bases align to TRBD1. This CDR3 is 14 amino acids long. Germline V gene sequence: CDR1 KGHSH, CDR2 LQKENI. Trimming removed 2 bases from V and 7 bases from J; junction bases left unmatched: 5. DNA for the CDR3: TGTGCCAGCTCACCATCCGGGACAGGGTTTGGCTACACCTTC. It specifies CASSPSGTGFGYTF.